Shown below are 2 T cell receptor beta chains from a single sample sequenced in a study of T cell repertoires in cytomegalovirus infection (dated by TCRdb to between 2017 and 2020). TCRdb shows the sequencer as Illumina HiSeq 1500. TCRdb reprocessing: public reads trimmed at Q25 with fastp, clones called with MiXCR, in-frame beta chains kept. Merged by CDR3 protein, the rows form single entries marked with the most common genes and DNA. In all, the sample holds around 440,000 distinct CDR3 sequences, and about 10% of those were seen once. The ten top clones hold roughly a tenth of the sample. Specimen: PBMCs. The receptors come from a human donor in good health (CMV status not recorded). Some clones in this sample may be carry-over from other donors' samples.

There are a few counts of this clonotype. The V gene is TRBV20-1, the J gene TRBJ1-2; unclear D gene. The germline CDR1 and CDR2 sequences are DFQATT and SNEGSKA (reference sequence). V dropped 3 bases and J dropped 2 bases, with 7 bases sitting between them. The length of the CDR3 is 12 residues. The CDR3 region has the DNA TGCAGTGCTAGTGGTGGGAACTATGGCTACACCTTC. This sequence encodes CSASGGNYGYTF.

The V call is TRBV7-9, the J call TRBJ1-1; 7 bases are shared with TRBD1. The V gene end was trimmed by 1 base and the J gene end by 4 bases; junction bases not matched to a gene: 6. CDR3 size: 15 residues. The germline gives CDR1 SEHNR, CDR2 FQNEAQ (reference sequence). The CDR3 DNA follows: TGTGCCAGCAGCTTAGACGGATACAGGGGCACTGAAGCTTTCTTT. This gives the protein CASSLDGYRGTEAFF.